The source of this T cell receptor beta chain is a study of T-cell reconstitution after alpha-beta-depleted transplantation in children. Unique molecular identifiers were used in preparing the TCRbeta library. TCRdb independently ran MiXCR on the PCR reads; one entry per CDR3 protein. The top ten hold roughly 2.7% of the sample, which has hundreds of thousands of distinct CDR3 sequences, under 30% seen once. Points on this clonotype: Its antigen is still unknown.

Trimming removed 5 bases from V and 5 bases from J; junction bases left unmatched: 9. The CDR3 runs 16 residues. CDR1 is MDHEN, CDR2 SYDVKM, per germline. Study findings and constraints: Surviving recipient T cells and intrathymic progenitors accounted for some patients' high TCRbeta diversity at day 60.

The receptor was isolated from a girl aged 2-10 years with Fanconi anemia, due to receive a stem cell transplant. Sample: PBMCs, taken before TCRalphabeta/CD19-depleted stem cell transplant. J is TRBJ2-3 and V is TRBV28, with TRBD2 matching over 11 bases. This chain's CDR3 is CASSATSGSGVDTQYF. The CDR3 coding sequence is TGTGCCAGCAGTGCAACTAGCGGGAGCGGAGTAGATACGCAGTATTTT.